The source of this T cell receptor beta chain is a study of T cell responses to AZD1222 COVID-19 vaccine. Study-wide results and limits: Without day 14 samples, only post-peak T cell repertoires were studied. Spike regions recognized by vaccine-associated CD4 TCRs spanned the protein, led by 160-218 and 743-854. A reported finding is that nearly half of spike-specific TCRs target unmutated variant regions. Spike-specific TCR breadth and depth grew following two AZD1222 doses.

The V and J ends lost 6 bases and 0 bases respectively, with 6 bases between them. This CDR3 is built from 12 residues. A single count supports this clone. Antigen unknown. TCRdb's copy holds only in-frame clones and misses some; the assay was immunoSEQ multiplex PCR. The data show 100,000 to 120,000 clones, about 94% seen once. This TCR was recovered from an adult who received the AZD1222 COVID-19 vaccine. This rearrangement joins TRBV12-3 or TRBV12-4 to TRBJ2-7; D unresolved. The sequencing here drew on peripheral blood, taken 28 days after the second AZD1222 dose. The CDR3 region has the DNA TGTGCCAGCAGAGTCAGCTCCTACGAGCAGTACTTC. Encoded protein: CASRVSSYEQYF.